What follows are 27 T cell receptor beta chains derived from one specimen sequenced in a study of T cells in Graves' hyperthyroidism and ophthalmopathy. Authors of the study amplified TCR beta CDR3 regions from RNA transcripts. Researchers ran a first-round RT-PCR on the TCR CDR3 using the HTBI primer set. TCRdb processed the multiplex PCR reads anew with MiXCR; each CDR3 protein has one entry. Altogether 400,000 to 500,000 distinct CDR3 sequences are present, about 13% being singletons, with the ten largest covering roughly 4.8%. Sequencing used blood. Source of these receptors: a woman in her late teens or twenties with Graves' hyperthyroidism.

This clonotype was observed many times. The V and J genes are TRBV5-1 and TRBJ1-1; D perhaps matches TRBD1 (5 bases). This CDR3 region has 14 residues. V was trimmed by 4 bases and J by 2 bases, leaving 12 bases between them. Germline CDR1 is SGHRS and CDR2 is YFSETQ. The CDR3 sequence is CASSTWDGNTEAFF. DNA of the CDR3: TGCGCCAGCAGCACCTGGGACGGCAACACTGAAGCTTTCTTT.

This chain uses TRBV25-1 with TRBJ1-6, with TRBD1 as a possible D gene (5 bases). The CDR3 loop spans 15 amino acids. Trimming removed 1 base from V and 7 bases from J, with 11 bases in between. Germline CDR1 and CDR2: MGHDK and SYGVNS. CDR3 nucleotide sequence: TGTGCCAGCAGTGAATTAGGGGACGTGAATTCACCCCTCCACTTT. It translates to CASSELGDVNSPLHF.

The genes are TRBV29-1 and TRBJ2-2; D not certain. Germline V lookup: CDR1 SQVTM, CDR2 ANQGSEA. The V end lost 1 base, the J end lost 1 base, and 7 bases lay between the germline ends. This CDR3 is built from 14 residues. CDR3 region: CSVEAGGNTGELFF. CDR3 DNA: TGCAGCGTTGAAGCGGGCGGGAACACCGGGGAGCTGTTTTTT.

This clonotype was seen ten or more times. The V and J genes are TRBV12-3 or TRBV12-4 and TRBJ2-7; TRBD1 might be the D (6 bases). V shed 6 bases and J shed 3 bases, with 15 bases lying between them. The CDR3 has 14 amino acids. CDR3 sequence: CASSGDRDNYEQYF. The CDR3 nucleotides read TGTGCCAGCAGCGGCGACCGGGACAACTACGAGCAGTACTTC.

This clonotype was detected ten times or more. The chain couples TRBV2 to TRBJ2-7, with TRBD2 matching over 15 bases. CDR1 and CDR2 from the germline V gene are SNHLY and FYNNEI. The CDR3 sequence is 15 residues long. Trimming cost V 6 bases and J 5 bases; bases outside gene matches: 5. CDR3 loop: CASSPGLAGGNEQYF. Written as DNA, the CDR3 is TGTGCCAGCAGCCCAGGACTAGCGGGAGGGAACGAGCAGTACTTC.

This clonotype was observed many times. The V call is TRBV28, the J call TRBJ1-1; 7 bases match TRBD1. The CDR3 is made up of 15 amino acids. V was clipped by 2 bases and J by 4 bases; unmatched bases: 7. The germline gives CDR1 MDHEN, CDR2 SYDVKM. In nucleotides, the CDR3 is TGTGCCAGCAGTTTAGGAGGGGGCTGGGTCACTGAAGCTTTCTTT. Encoded protein: CASSLGGGWVTEAFF.

The V and J genes are TRBV5-1 and TRBJ1-1; 9 positions match TRBD1. With V trimmed by 2 bases and J by 2 bases, 19 bases remained unmatched. CDR1 and CDR2 from the germline V gene are SGHRS and YFSETQ. The CDR3 is 20 residues long. The CDR3 coding sequence is TGCGCCAGCAGCTTCGGCGTGTACCCAGAACAGGGGGCCGGCAACACTGAAGCTTTCTTT. Translating gives CASSFGVYPEQGAGNTEAFF.

This clonotype was seen repeatedly, ten times or more. The chain joins TRBV6-4 to TRBJ2-2, with 8 bases identical to TRBD2. The CDR3 length is 14 residues. CDR1 is MRHNA and CDR2 is SNTAGT in the germline V gene. V trimming: 2 bases; J trimming: 4 bases; junction bases outside the gene matches: 0. The CDR3 nucleotides read TGTGCCAGCAGTGACGGGACTAGCACCGGGGAGCTGTTTTTT. Translated: CASSDGTSTGELFF.

A note on this clonotype: At one boundary the junction diverges from the germline segment, which might be a read error. The rearrangement links TRBV9 to TRBJ1-5, with D possibly TRBD1 on 5 matching bases. Germline values: CDR1 SGDLS, CDR2 YYNGEE. The CDR3 has 14 residues. CDR3 DNA: TGTGCCAGCAGCTTAGACAGTAGCGATCAGCCCCAGCATTTT. Translation: CASSLDSSDQPQHF.

The gene calls are TRBV20-1 and TRBJ1-6; maybe TRBD1 (5 bases). Germline CDR1 DFQATT, CDR2 SNEGSKA (reference sequence). V was pared by 3 bases and J by 0 bases, with 12 bases between. This CDR3 has 16 amino acids. In DNA form, the CDR3 reads TGCAGTGCTAGCAGCTCAGGGAGCTCCTATAATTCACCCCTCCACTTT. Protein: CSASSSGSSYNSPLHF.

In its sample, this clonotype was seen a few times. The chain recombines TRBV20-1 with TRBJ2-3; D is possibly TRBD2 (5 bases). The CDR3 totals 15 residues. The germline gives CDR1 DFQATT, CDR2 SNEGSKA (reference sequence). Deletions cut 5 bases from V and 4 bases from J, with 19 bases between. CDR3 region: CSASVDTRVADTQYF. CDR3 bases: TGCAGTGCTTCCGTAGATACTAGAGTAGCAGATACGCAGTATTTT.

This clonotype was observed a handful of times. This chain connects TRBV15 to TRBJ2-2; 13 nucleotides line up with TRBD2. Germline-derived CDR1 and CDR2 are LNHNV and YYDKDF (reference sequence). Trimming cost V 9 bases and J 6 bases; bases outside gene matches: 7. CDR3 size: 15 residues. This chain's CDR3 is CATRTSGSFAGELFF. The CDR3 DNA follows: TGTGCCACGAGGACTAGCGGGAGTTTCGCCGGGGAGCTGTTTTTT.

This clonotype was seen many times. The chain couples TRBV13 to TRBJ2-4, with TRBD2 matching 10 bases. Germline CDR1 reads PRHDT; CDR2 reads FYEKMQ (reference sequence). The CDR3 totals 15 residues. J lost 5 bases, V lost 5 bases, and 6 bases had no gene match. The CDR3 spells CASSSKSGRENIQYF. CDR3 nucleotides: TGTGCCAGCAGCAGTAAGAGCGGGAGGGAAAACATTCAGTACTTC.

This rearrangement joins TRBV27 to TRBJ2-3, with 7 bases that match TRBD2. This CDR3 spans 13 amino acids. Germline-derived CDR1 and CDR2 are MNHEY and SMNVEV (reference sequence). Unmatched junction bases numbered 2, after V lost 6 bases and J lost 2 bases. In DNA, the CDR3 is TGTGCCAGCAGACGGGACTACACAGATACGCAGTATTTT. This gives the protein CASRRDYTDTQYF.

This clonotype was counted ten times or more. The chain has TRBV3-1 and TRBJ2-7; no reliable D call. The V end was cut by 2 bases, the J end by 7 bases, with 6 bases between. Per germline, CDR1 LGHDT and CDR2 YNNKEL (reference sequence). CDR3 size: 11 residues. DNA of the CDR3: TGTGCCAGCAGCCAATTCGGAGAGCAGTACTTC. Its protein product is CASSQFGEQYF.

This clonotype was seen only a few times. The chain links TRBV5-1 to TRBJ1-4; TRBD1 matches 7 bases. V shed 4 bases, J shed 3 bases, and the junction held 6 bases outside the gene matches. Per germline, CDR1 SGHRS and CDR2 YFSETQ. The CDR3 runs to 15 residues. The CDR3 DNA is TGCGCCAGCAGCATGCAGGGGGAGGCTAATGAAAAACTGTTTTTT. This encodes CASSMQGEANEKLFF.

This sequence joins TRBV7-2 and TRBJ2-5, with no clear D. Trimming left V 5 bases short and J 5 bases short, with 12 bases between. Germline CDR1 and CDR2: SGHTA and FQGNSA. This CDR3 is 13 amino acids long. Here the CDR3 reads CASSELPPETQYF. In nucleotides, the CDR3 is TGTGCCAGCAGCGAACTACCGCCGGAGACCCAGTACTTC.

This clonotype was recorded many times. The rearrangement uses TRBV12-3 or TRBV12-4 and TRBJ2-7, with D maybe TRBD2 (5 bases). The CDR3 contains 13 residues. Trimming took 6 bases from V and 6 from J, leaving 15 bases between them. This chain's CDR3 is CASSNTRSAEQYF. In DNA form, the CDR3 reads TGTGCCAGCAGCAATACTAGGTCCGCCGAGCAGTACTTC.

Ten or more counts support this clonotype. V is TRBV10-3 and J is TRBJ2-1; the match to TRBD1 covers 9 bases. CDR3 size: 15 residues. The trim removed 3 bases at V and 4 bases at J, leaving 4 bases unmatched. Per the germline V gene, CDR1 is ENHRY and CDR2 is SYGVKD. The CDR3 region has the DNA TGTGCCATCAGTGACCCCGGGACAGGGTACAATGAGCAGTTCTTC. It translates to CAISDPGTGYNEQFF.

This clonotype was recorded at least ten times. This rearrangement joins TRBV20-1 to TRBJ1-5; D not resolved. The CDR3 runs to 14 residues. Germline V CDR1 and CDR2: DFQATT, SNEGSKA (reference sequence). Trimming pared 3 bases from V and 6 bases from J, leaving 15 bases between. The CDR3 reads CSARVGSLSQPQHF. The CDR3 region has the DNA TGCAGTGCTAGGGTGGGGTCGTTAAGTCAGCCCCAGCATTTT.

This clonotype was recorded at least ten times. The rearrangement links TRBV28 to TRBJ2-3; perhaps TRBD2 as D (5 bases). There are 15 residues in the CDR3. Trimming took off 3 bases at V and 2 bases at J, with 12 bases between the two ends. In germline, CDR1 is MDHEN, CDR2 SYDVKM. The chain's CDR3 is CASSLAWEITDTQYF. The CDR3 nucleotides are TGTGCCAGCAGTTTGGCCTGGGAGATCACAGATACGCAGTATTTT. The whole variable domain, remainder taken from reference TRBV28 and TRBJ2-3, is DVKVTQSSRYLVKRTGEKVFLECVQDMDHENMFWYRQDPGLGLRLIYFSYDVKMKEKGDIPEGYSVSREKKERFSLILESASTNQTSMYLCASSLAWEITDTQYFGPGTRLTVL.

This clonotype was picked up a small number of times. V is TRBV27 and J is TRBJ2-1, with 8 nucleotides matching TRBD2. The CDR3 consists of 13 residues. J was trimmed by 13 bases and V by 4 bases; bases with no gene match: 9. The germline V gene encodes CDR1 MNHEY and CDR2 SMNVEV (reference sequence). Here the CDR3 reads CASSSINGRDQFF. DNA of the CDR3: TGTGCCAGCAGTTCAATCAACGGGAGGGATCAGTTCTTC.

This clonotype was picked up a small number of times. The rearrangement links TRBV19 to TRBJ1-2; unclear D gene. The V and J ends lost 3 bases and 5 bases respectively, with 13 bases between them. The germline CDR1 and CDR2 sequences are LNHDA and SQIVND (reference sequence). The CDR3 contains 14 residues. CDR3 amino acids: CASSIGDLGYGYTF. CDR3 nucleotide sequence: TGTGCCAGTAGTATCGGAGACTTGGGGTATGGCTACACCTTC.

This clonotype was recorded at least ten times. The V gene is TRBV9, the J gene TRBJ2-1, with TRBD2 matching over 7 bases. From germline, CDR1 is SGDLS and CDR2 YYNGEE. The CDR3 runs to 12 residues. The J segment lost 9 bases and the V segment lost 4 bases, leaving 4 bases of the junction unmatched. DNA for the CDR3: TGTGCCAGCAGCTTAGAGCGGGGTGAGCAGTTCTTC. It codes for CASSLERGEQFF.

This clonotype was picked up a small number of times. The J gene is TRBJ2-7, the V gene TRBV10-2; no reliable D call. Germline CDR1 WSHSY, CDR2 SAAADI. The CDR3 runs to 16 residues. V was clipped by 4 bases and J by 1 base, with 17 bases between them. The DNA for the CDR3 is TGCGCCAGCAGTGTTGGCCTTTCCGGCCATTCCTACGAGCAGTACTTC. This codes for CASSVGLSGHSYEQYF.

This chain links TRBV18 with TRBJ2-2; D is uncertain. Trimming pared 1 base from V and 3 bases from J, leaving 6 bases between. CDR1 is KGHSH, CDR2 LQKENI, per germline. This CDR3 contains 14 residues. The CDR3 is CASSPRPDTGELFF. For the CDR3, the DNA is TGTGCCAGCTCACCACGTCCGGACACCGGGGAGCTGTTTTTT.

This clonotype was recorded at least ten times. The chain has TRBV27 and TRBJ2-7; 9 nucleotides line up with TRBD2. The CDR3 has 15 residues. Germline trimming cut 1 base from V and 3 bases from J; bases unmatched to any gene: 4. CDR1 is MNHEY and CDR2 is SMNVEV in the germline V gene (reference sequence). The CDR3 sequence is CASSLLAGGGYEQYF. CDR3 DNA sequence: TGTGCCAGCAGTTTATTGGCGGGAGGGGGCTACGAGCAGTACTTC.